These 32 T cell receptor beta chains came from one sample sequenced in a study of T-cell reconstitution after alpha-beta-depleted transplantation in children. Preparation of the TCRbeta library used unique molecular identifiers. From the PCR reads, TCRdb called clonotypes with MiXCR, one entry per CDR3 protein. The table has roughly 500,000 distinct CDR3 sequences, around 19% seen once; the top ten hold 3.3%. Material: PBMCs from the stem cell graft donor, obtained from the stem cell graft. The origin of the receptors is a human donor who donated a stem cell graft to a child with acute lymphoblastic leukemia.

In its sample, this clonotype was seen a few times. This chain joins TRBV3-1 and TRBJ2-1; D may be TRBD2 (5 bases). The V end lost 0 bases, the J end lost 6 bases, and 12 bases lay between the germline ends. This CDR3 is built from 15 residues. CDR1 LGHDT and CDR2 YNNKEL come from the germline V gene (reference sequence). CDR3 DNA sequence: TGTGCCAGCAGCCAAGAACGGACCCGGGGCAATGAGCAGTTCTTC. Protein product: CASSQERTRGNEQFF.

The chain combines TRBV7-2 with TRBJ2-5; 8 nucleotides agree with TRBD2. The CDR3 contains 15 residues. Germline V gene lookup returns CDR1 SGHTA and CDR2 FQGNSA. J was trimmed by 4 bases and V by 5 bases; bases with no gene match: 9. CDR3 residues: CASSRIAGSGETQYF. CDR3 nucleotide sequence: TGTGCCAGCAGCCGGATAGCGGGAAGTGGAGAGACCCAGTACTTC. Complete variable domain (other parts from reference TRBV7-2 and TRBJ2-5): GAGVSQSPSNKVTEKGKDVELRCDPISGHTALYWYRQSLGQGLEFLIYFQGNSAPDKSGLPSDRFSAERTGGSVSTLTIQRTQQEDSAVYLCASSRIAGSGETQYFGPGTRLLVL.

CDR3 amino acids: CASRRGTHRQETQYF. The CDR3 region has the DNA TGTGCCAGCAGGCGCGGGACGCACCGGCAAGAGACCCAGTACTTC. The chain joins TRBV12-3 or TRBV12-4 to TRBJ2-5, with a tentative D call TRBD2 (6 bases). The V gene lost 6 bases and the J gene lost 2 bases, with 16 bases spanning the gap. The CDR3 loop spans 15 amino acids.

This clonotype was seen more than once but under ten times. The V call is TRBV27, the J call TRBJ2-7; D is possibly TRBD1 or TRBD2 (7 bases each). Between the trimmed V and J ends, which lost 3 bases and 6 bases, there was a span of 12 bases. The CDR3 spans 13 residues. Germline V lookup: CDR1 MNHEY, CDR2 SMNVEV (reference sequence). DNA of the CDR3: TGTGCCAGCAGTTTGGGCAGGGGGGGCGAGCAGTACTTC. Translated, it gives CASSLGRGGEQYF.

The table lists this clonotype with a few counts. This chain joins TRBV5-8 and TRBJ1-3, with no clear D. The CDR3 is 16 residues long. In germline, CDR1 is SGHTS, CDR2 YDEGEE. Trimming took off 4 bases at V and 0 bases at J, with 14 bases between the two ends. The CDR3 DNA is TGTGCCAGCAGCCTTGGAGGCTGGAGCTCTGGAAACACCATATATTTT. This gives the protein CASSLGGWSSGNTIYF.

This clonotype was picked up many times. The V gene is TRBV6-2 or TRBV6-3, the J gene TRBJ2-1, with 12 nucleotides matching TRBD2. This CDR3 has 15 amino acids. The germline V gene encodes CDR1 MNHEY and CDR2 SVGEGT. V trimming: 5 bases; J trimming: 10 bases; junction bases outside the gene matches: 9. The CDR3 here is CASSGLAGGPEEQFF. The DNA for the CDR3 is TGTGCCAGCAGTGGTCTAGCGGGAGGGCCGGAGGAGCAGTTCTTC.

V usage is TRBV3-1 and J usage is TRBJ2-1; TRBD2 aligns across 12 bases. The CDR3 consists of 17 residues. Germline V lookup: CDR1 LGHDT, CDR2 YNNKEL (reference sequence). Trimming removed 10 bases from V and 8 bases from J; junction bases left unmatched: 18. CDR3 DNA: TGTGCCACCTGCCAAGCTGCACTAGCGGGAGGAGTCCATGAGCAGTTCTTC. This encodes CATCQAALAGGVHEQFF.

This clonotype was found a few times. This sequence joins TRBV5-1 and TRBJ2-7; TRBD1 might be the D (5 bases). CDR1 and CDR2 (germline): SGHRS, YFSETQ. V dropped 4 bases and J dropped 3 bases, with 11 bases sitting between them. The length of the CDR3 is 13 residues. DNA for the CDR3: TGCGCCAGCAGCCCTGGGGCCGGCTACGAGCAGTACTTC. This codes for CASSPGAGYEQYF. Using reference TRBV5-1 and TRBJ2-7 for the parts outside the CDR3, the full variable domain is KAGVTQTPRYLIKTRGQQVTLSCSPISGHRSVSWYQQTPGQGLQFLFEYFSETQRNKGNFPGRFSGRQFSNSRSEMNVSTLELGDSALYLCASSPGAGYEQYFGPGTRLTVT.

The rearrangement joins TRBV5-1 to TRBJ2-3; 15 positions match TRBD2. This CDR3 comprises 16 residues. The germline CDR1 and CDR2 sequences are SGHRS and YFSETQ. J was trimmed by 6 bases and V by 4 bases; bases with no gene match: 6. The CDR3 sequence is CASSGGLAGGRDTQYF. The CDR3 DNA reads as TGCGCCAGCAGCGGCGGACTAGCGGGAGGGCGGGATACGCAGTATTTT.

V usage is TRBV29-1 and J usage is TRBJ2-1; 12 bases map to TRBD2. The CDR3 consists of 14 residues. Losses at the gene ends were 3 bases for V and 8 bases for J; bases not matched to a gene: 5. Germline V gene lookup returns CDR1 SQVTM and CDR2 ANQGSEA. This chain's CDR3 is CSVELAGGPDEQFF. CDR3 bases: TGCAGCGTTGAGCTAGCGGGAGGGCCGGATGAGCAGTTCTTC.

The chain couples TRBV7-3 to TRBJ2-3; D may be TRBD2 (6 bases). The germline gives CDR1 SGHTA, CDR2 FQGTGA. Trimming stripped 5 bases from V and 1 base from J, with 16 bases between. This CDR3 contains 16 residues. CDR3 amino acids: CASSIALAPGTDTQYF. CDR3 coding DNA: TGTGCCAGCAGCATAGCTCTAGCGCCTGGCACAGATACGCAGTATTTT.

This CDR3 is CASSHPASGNQEQFF. CDR3 nucleotides: TGCGCCAGCAGCCATCCCGCTAGCGGGAATCAGGAGCAGTTCTTC. The J gene is TRBJ2-1, the V gene TRBV5-1; 9 bases are a match to TRBD2. The germline gives CDR1 SGHRS, CDR2 YFSETQ. The CDR3 is 15 residues long. The V and J ends lost 4 bases and 10 bases, in that order; junction bases with no gene match: 12.

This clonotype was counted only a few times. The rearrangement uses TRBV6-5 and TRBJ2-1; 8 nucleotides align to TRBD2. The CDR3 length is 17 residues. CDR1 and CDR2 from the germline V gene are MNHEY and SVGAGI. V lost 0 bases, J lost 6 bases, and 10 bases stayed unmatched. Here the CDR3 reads CASSYSSFGTSVNEQFF. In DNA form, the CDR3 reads TGTGCCAGCAGTTACTCGAGTTTTGGGACTAGTGTCAATGAGCAGTTCTTC.

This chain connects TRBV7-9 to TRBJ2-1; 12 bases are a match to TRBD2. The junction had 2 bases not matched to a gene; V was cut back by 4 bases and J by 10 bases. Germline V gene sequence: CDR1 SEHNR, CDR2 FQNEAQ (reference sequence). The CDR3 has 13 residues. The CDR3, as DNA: TGTGCCAGCAGCTCCGGACTAGCGGGAGAGCAGTTCTTC. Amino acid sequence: CASSSGLAGEQFF.

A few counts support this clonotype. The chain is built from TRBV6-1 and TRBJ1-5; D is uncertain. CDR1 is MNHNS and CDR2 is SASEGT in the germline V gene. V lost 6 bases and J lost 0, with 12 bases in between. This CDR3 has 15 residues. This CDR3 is CASRFSMYSNQPQHF. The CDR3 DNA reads TGTGCCAGCAGATTTTCCATGTATAGCAATCAGCCCCAGCATTTT.

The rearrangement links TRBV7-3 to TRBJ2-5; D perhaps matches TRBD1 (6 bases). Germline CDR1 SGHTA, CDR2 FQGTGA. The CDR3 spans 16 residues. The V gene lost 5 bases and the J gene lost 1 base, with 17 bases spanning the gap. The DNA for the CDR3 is TGTGCCAGCAGCCCGGGACATAACCCGTCCCAAGAGACCCAGTACTTC. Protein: CASSPGHNPSQETQYF. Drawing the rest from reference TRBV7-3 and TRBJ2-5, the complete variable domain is GAGVSQTPSNKVTEKGKYVELRCDPISGHTALYWYRQSLGQGPEFLIYFQGTGAADDSGLPNDRFFAVRPEGSVSTLKIQRTERGDSAVYLCASSPGHNPSQETQYFGPGTRLLVL.

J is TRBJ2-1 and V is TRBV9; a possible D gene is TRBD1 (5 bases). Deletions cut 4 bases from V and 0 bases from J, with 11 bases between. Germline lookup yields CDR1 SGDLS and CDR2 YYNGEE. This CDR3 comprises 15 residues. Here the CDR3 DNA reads TGTGCCAGCAGCAGACAGACGAGCTCCTACAATGAGCAGTTCTTC. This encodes CASSRQTSSYNEQFF.

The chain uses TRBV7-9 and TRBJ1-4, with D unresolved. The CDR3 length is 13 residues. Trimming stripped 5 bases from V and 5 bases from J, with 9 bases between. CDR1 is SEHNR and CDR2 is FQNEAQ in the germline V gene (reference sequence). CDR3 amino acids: CASSTVLNEKLFF. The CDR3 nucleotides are TGTGCCAGCAGCACGGTCCTGAATGAAAAACTGTTTTTT.

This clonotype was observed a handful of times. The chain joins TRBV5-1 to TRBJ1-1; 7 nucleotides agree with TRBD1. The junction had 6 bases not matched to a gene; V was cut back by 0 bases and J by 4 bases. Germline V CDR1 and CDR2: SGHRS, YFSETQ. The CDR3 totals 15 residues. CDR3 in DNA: TGCGCCAGCAGCTTGGCTCCGACAGGGACCACTGAAGCTTTCTTT. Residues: CASSLAPTGTTEAFF.

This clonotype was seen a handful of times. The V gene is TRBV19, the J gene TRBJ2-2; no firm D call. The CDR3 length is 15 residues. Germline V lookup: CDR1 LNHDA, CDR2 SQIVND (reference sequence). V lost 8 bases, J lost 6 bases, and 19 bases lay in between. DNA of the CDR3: TGTGCCAGTGGATCCGCAACCGCGTTTGCCGGGGAGCTGTTTTTT. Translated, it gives CASGSATAFAGELFF. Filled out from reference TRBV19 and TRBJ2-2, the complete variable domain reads DGGITQSPKYLFRKEGQNVTLSCEQNLNHDAMYWYRQDPGQGLRLIYYSQIVNDFQKGDIAEGYSVSREKKESFPLTVTSAQKNPTAFYLCASGSATAFAGELFFGEGSRLTVL.

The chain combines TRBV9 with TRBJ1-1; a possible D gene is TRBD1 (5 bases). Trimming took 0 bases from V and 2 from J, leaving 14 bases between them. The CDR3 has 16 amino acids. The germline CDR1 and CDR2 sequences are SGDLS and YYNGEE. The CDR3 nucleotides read TGTGCCAGCAGCGTAGGGTCAGGGCGGTTCAACACTGAAGCTTTCTTT. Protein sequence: CASSVGSGRFNTEAFF. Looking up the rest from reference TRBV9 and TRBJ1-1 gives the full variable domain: DSGVTQTPKHLITATGQRVTLRCSPRSGDLSVYWYQQSLDQGLQFLIQYYNGEERAKGNILERFSAQQFPDLHSELNLSSLELGDSALYFCASSVGSGRFNTEAFFGQGTRLTVV.

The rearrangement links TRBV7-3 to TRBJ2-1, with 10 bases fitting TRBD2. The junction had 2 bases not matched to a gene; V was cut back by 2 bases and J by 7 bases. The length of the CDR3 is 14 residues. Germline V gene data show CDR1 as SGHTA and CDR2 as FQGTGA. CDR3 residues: CASSLPSGSNEQFF. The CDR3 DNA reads TGTGCCAGCAGCTTACCTAGCGGGAGTAATGAGCAGTTCTTC. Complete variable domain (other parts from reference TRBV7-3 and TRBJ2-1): GAGVSQTPSNKVTEKGKYVELRCDPISGHTALYWYRQSLGQGPEFLIYFQGTGAADDSGLPNDRFFAVRPEGSVSTLKIQRTERGDSAVYLCASSLPSGSNEQFFGPGTRLTVL.

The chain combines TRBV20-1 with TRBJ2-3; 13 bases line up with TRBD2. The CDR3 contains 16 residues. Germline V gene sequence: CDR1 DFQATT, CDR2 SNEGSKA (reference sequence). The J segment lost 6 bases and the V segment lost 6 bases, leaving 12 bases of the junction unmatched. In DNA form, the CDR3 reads TGCAGTGCGGATCCGGGACTAGCGGGACTTTCCGATACGCAGTATTTT. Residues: CSADPGLAGLSDTQYF.

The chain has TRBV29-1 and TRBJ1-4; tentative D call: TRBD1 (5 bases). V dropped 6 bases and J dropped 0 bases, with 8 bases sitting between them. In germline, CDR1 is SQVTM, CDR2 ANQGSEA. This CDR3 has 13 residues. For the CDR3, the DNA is TGCAGCGTGAGGACAACAACTAATGAAAAACTGTTTTTT. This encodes CSVRTTTNEKLFF.

In nucleotides, the CDR3 is TGTGCCAGCAGTGAAGTGGCGAGTGAGGATGGCTACACCTTC. This encodes CASSEVASEDGYTF. The chain carries TRBV6-1 and TRBJ1-2; D is ambiguous. The germline gives CDR1 MNHNS, CDR2 SASEGT. V dropped 1 base and J dropped 6 bases, with 12 bases sitting between them. This CDR3 has 14 amino acids.

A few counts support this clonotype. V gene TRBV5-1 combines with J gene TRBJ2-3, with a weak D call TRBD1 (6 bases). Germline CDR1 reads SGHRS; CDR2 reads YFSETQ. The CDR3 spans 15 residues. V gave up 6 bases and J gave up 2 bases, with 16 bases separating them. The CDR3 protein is CASTPQGFITDTQYF. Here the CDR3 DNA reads TGCGCCAGCACCCCCCAGGGGTTCATCACAGATACGCAGTATTTT.

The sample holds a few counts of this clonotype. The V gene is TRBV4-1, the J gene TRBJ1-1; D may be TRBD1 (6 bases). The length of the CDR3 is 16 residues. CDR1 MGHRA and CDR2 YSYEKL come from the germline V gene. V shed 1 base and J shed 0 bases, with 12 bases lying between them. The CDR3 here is CASSQVQGTMNTEAFF. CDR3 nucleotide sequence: TGCGCCAGCAGCCAAGTACAGGGTACCATGAACACTGAAGCTTTCTTT.

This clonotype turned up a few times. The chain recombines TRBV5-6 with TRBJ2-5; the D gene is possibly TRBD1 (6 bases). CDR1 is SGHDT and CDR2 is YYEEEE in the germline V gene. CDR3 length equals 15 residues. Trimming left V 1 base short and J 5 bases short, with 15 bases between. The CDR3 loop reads CASSLPQGLEETQYF. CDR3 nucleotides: TGTGCCAGCAGCTTGCCCCAGGGGTTGGAGGAGACCCAGTACTTC. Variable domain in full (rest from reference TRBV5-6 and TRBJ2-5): DAGVTQSPTHLIKTRGQQVTLRCSPKSGHDTVSWYQQALGQGPQFIFQYYEEEERQRGNFPDRFSGHQFPNYSSELNVNALLLGDSALYLCASSLPQGLEETQYFGPGTRLLVL.

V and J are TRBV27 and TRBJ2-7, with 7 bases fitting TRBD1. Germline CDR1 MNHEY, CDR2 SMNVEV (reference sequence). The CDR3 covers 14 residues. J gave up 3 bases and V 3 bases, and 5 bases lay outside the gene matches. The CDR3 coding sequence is TGTGCCAGCAGTTTTGGGACAGCAGACTACGAGCAGTACTTC. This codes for CASSFGTADYEQYF.

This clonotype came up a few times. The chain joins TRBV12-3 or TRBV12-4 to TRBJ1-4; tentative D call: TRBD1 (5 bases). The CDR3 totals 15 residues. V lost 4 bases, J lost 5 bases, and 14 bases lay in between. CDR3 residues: CASSSRDSENEKLFF. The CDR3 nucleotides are TGTGCCAGCAGTTCTCGGGACTCAGAAAATGAAAAACTGTTTTTT.

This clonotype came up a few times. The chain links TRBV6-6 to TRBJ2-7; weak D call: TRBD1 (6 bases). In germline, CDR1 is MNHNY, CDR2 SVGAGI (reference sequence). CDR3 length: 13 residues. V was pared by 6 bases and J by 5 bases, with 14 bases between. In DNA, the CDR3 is TGTGCCAGCAGGTCCGGGACAAACGACGAGCAGTACTTC. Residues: CASRSGTNDEQYF.

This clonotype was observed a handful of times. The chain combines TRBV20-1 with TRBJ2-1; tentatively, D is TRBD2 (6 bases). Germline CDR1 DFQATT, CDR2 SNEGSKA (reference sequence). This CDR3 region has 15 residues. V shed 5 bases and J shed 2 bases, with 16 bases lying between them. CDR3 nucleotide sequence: TGCAGTGCTGGGGGATATAGCGGACCCTACAATGAGCAGTTCTTC. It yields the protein CSAGGYSGPYNEQFF.